Below, one TCR beta chain is given with its context. What it binds is unknown. This sample was taken from a study of blood T cells in healthy people across ages. A J-beta primer mix and a sample-barcoded 5' primer were used in a second PCR of roughly 7 to 12 cycles. TCRdb called the 5' RACE reads again in MiXCR, with one record for every CDR3 protein. The sample has more than 700,000 distinct CDR3 sequences, less than 70% seen once. Study-wide results and caveats: Donor CMV status was unknown, possibly confounding expanded clonotype changes. Researchers deemed the diversity estimates from one million T cells underestimates. Per-million-T-cell TCR beta diversity fell roughly linearly with age.

What was sequenced was blood. This clonotype was obtained from an elderly man in good health.

The CDR3 loop reads CASSQLGGGEQFF. Written as DNA, the CDR3 is TGTGCCAGCAGCCAGCTAGGCGGAGGTGAGCAGTTCTTC. V and J are TRBV12-3 or TRBV12-4 and TRBJ2-1; TRBD2 is a possible D gene (5 bases). The CDR3 sequence is 13 residues long. V shed 6 bases and J shed 9 bases, with 15 bases lying between them.